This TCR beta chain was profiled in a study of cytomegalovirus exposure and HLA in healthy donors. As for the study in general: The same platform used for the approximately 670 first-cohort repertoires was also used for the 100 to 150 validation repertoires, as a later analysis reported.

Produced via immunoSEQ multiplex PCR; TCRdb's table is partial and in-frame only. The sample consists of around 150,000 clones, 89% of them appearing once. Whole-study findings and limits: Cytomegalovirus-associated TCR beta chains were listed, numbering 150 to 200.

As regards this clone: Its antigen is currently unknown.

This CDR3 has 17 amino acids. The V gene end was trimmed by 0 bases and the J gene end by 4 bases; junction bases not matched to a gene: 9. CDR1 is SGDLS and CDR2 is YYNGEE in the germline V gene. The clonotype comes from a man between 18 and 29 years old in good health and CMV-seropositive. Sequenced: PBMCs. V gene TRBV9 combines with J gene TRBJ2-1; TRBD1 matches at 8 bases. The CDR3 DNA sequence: TGTGCCAGCAGCGTAGGTCCGGGACAGGCCCCTTACAATGAGCAGTTCTTC. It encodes CASSVGPGQAPYNEQFF.